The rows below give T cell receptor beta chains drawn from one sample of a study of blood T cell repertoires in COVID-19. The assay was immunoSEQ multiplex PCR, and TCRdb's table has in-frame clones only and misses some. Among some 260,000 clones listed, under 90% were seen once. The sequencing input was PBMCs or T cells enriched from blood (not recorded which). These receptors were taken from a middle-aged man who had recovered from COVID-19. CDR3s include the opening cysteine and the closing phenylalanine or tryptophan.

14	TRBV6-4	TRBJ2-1	CASSGTWTSGEQFF
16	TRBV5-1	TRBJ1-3	CASSRLVAGPGNTIYF
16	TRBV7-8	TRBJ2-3	CASSSPRAGGLDTQYF
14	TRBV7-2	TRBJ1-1	CASSWTGTATEAFF
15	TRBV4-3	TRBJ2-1	CASSPTGGSYNEQFF
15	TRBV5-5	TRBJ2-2	CASSLGLRNTGELFF
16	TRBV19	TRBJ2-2	CASSIGAGGRTGELFF
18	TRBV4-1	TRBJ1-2	CASSQVAPPGQPFYGYTF
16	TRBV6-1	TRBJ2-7	CASSELLAGGPHEQYF
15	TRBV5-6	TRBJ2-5	CASSLKGQPYGTQYF
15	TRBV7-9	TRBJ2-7	CASSLATGGSDEQYF
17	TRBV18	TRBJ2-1	CASSPLLGDRFYNEQFF
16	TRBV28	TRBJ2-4	CASSPPTGRALNIQYF
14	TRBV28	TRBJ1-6	CASTLRSYNSPLHF
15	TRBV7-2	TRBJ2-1	CASSPGKLTQGEQFF
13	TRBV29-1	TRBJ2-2	CSVETHDTGELFF
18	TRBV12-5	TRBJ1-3	CASGLGRTGNVSGNTIYF
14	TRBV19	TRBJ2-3	CASSIQGSTDTQYF
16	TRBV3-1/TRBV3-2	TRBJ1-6	CASSQDRGSYNSPLHF
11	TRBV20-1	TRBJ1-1	CSAPKSHGAFF
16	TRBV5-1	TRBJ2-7	CASSLAASGGSYEQYF
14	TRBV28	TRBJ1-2	CASSTPTGGYGYTF
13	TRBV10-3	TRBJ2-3	CAISSGSSDTQYF
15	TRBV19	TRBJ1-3	CASSPSTGGATTIYF
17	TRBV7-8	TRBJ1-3	CASSLPRQGVSGNTIYF
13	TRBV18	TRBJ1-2	CASSPRLTYGYTF
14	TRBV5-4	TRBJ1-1	CASSTTYPVTEAFF
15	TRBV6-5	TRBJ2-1	CASRQDRGSYNEQFF
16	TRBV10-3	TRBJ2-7	CAISESLSGGLYEQYF
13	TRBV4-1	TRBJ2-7	CASRGQVPYEQYF
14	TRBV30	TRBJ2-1	CAWRGGSTQPEQFF
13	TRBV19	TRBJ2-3	CASSIRGTDTQYF
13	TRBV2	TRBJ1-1	CASSSDREREAFF
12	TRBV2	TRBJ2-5	CASSELAETQYF
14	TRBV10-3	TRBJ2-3	CAISGMDGGDTQYF
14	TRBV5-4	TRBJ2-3	CASSLRTGTDTQYF
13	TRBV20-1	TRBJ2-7	CSASGRGPYEQYF
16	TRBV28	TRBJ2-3	CASSLYQGAGTDTQYF
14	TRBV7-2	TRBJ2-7	CASSPRGNSYEQYF
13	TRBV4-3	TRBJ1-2	CASSQDTGYGYTF
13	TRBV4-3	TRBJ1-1	CASSQGMNTEAFF
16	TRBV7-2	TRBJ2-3	CASSSLLAGTTDTQYF
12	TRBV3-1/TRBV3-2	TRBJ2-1	CASSQDVDEQFF
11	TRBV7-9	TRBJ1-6	CASSSNSPLHF
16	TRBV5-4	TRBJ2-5	CASSKGGEVVVETQYF
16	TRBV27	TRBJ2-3	CASTSGTSGITDTQYF
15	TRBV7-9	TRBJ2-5	CASSPQGQGRETQYF
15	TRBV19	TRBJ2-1	CASSQGLAETGEQFF
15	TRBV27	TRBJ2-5	CASSFHSGQGETQYF
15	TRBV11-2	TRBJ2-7	CASSPTRDRAYEQYF
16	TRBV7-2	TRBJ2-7	CASSSPGGLAINEQYF
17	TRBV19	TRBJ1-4	CASSTPGSATTNEKLFF